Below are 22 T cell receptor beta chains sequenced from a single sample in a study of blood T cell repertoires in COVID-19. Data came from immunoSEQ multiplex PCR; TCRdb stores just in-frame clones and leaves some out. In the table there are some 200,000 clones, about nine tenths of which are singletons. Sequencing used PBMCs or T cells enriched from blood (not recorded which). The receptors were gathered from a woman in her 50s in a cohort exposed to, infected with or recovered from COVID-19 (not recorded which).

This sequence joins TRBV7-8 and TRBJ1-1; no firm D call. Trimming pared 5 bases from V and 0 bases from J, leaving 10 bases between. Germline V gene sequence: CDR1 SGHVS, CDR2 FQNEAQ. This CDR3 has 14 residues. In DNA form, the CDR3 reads TGTGCCAGCAGCCCTCTGGGCCTGAACACTGAAGCTTTCTTT. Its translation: CASSPLGLNTEAFF.

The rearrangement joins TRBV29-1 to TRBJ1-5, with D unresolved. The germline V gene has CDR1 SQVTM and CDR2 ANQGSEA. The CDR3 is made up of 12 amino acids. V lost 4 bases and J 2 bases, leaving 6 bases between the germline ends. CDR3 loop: CSVVRGNQPQHF. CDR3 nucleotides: TGCAGCGTTGTTCGGGGCAATCAGCCCCAGCATTTT.

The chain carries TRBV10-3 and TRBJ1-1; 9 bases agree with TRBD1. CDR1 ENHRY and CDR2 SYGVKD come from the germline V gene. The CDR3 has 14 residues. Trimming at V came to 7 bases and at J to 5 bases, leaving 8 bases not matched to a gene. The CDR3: CAIKMTGGETEAFF. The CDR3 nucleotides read TGTGCCATCAAGATGACAGGGGGGGAAACTGAAGCTTTCTTT.

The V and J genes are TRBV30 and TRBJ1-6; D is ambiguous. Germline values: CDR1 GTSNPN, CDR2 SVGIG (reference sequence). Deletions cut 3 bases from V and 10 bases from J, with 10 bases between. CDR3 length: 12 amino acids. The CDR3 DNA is TGTGCCTGGAGAGGCCGGGAATCACCCCTCCACTTT. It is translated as CAWRGRESPLHF.

The CDR3 reads CASSVGLRTSGGKKNIQYF. Here the CDR3 DNA reads TGTGCCAGCAGCGTAGGTCTTAGGACTAGCGGGGGTAAGAAAAACATTCAGTACTTC. The gene calls are TRBV9 and TRBJ2-4; 13 bases match TRBD2. The CDR3 is 19 amino acids. The junction had 10 bases not matched to a gene; V was cut back by 0 bases and J by 4 bases. Germline loops: CDR1 SGDLS, CDR2 YYNGEE. Full variable domain (outside the CDR3, taken from reference TRBV9 and TRBJ2-4): DSGVTQTPKHLITATGQRVTLRCSPRSGDLSVYWYQQSLDQGLQFLIQYYNGEERAKGNILERFSAQQFPDLHSELNLSSLELGDSALYFCASSVGLRTSGGKKNIQYFGAGTRLSVL.

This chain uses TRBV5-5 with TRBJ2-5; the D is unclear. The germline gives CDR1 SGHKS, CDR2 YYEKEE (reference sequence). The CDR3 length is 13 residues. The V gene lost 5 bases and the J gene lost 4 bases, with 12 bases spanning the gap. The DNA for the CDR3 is TGTGCCAGCAGTTGGTCGACGGGAGAGACCCAGTACTTC. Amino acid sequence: CASSWSTGETQYF.

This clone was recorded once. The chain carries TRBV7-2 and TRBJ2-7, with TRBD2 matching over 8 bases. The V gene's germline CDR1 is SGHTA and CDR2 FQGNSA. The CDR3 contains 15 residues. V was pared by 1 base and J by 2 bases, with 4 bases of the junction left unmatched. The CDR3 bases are TGTGCCAGCAGCTTAGTGGCGGGAGGAGCCTACGAGCAGTACTTC. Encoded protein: CASSLVAGGAYEQYF.

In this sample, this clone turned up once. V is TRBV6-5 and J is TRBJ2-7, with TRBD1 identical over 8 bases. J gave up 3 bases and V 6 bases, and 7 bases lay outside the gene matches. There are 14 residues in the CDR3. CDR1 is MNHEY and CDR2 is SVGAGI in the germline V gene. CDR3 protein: CASRDRGAVYEQYF. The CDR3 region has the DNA TGTGCCAGCAGAGACAGGGGAGCGGTCTACGAGCAGTACTTC.

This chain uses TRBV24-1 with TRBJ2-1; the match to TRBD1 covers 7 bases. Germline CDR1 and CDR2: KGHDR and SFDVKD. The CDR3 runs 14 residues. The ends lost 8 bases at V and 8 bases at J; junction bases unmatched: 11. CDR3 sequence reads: CATKATGAGDEQFF. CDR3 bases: TGTGCCACCAAAGCAACAGGGGCAGGCGATGAGCAGTTCTTC.

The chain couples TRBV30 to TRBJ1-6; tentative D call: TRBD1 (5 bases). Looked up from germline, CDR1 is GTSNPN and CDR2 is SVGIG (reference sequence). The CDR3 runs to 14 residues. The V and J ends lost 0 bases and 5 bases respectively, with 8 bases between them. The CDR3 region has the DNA TGTGCCTGGAGTGTACCAGGGAATAATTCACCCCTCCACTTT. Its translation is CAWSVPGNNSPLHF.

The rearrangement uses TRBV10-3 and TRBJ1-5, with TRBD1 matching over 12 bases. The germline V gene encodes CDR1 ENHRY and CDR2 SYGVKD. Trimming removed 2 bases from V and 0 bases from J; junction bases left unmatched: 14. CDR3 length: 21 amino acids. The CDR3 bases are TGTGCCATCAGTGAGACCTATACCGGGACAGGGGGCTCGGGTAGCAATCAGCCCCAGCATTTT. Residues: CAISETYTGTGGSGSNQPQHF.

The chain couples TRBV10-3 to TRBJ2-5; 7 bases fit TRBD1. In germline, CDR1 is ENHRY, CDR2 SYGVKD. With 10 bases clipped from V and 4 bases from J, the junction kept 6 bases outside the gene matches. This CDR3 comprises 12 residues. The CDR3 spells CATQGLGETQYF. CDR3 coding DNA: TGTGCCACACAGGGGTTGGGAGAGACCCAGTACTTC.

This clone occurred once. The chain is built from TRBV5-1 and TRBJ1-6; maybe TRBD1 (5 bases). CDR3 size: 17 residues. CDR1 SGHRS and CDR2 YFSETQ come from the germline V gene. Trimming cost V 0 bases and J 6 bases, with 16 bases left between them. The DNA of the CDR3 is TGCGCCAGCAGCTTGGTTTCGGGAGGGGTCCGTAATTCACCCCTCCACTTT. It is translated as CASSLVSGGVRNSPLHF.

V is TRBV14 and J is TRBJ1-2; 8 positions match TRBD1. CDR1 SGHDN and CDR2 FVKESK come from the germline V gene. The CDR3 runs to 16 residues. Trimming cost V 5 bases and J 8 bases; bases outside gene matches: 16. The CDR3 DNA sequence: TGTGCCAGCAGCTCCGAACGGACAGGGTTGTTTGGGGGCTACACCTTC. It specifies CASSSERTGLFGGYTF.

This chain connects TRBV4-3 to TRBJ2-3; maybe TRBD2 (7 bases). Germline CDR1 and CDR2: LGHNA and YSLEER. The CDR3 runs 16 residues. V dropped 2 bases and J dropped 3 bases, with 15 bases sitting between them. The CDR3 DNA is TGCGCCAGCAGCCAAAACTTGGGGGGGCAAACAGATACGCAGTATTTT. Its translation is CASSQNLGGQTDTQYF.

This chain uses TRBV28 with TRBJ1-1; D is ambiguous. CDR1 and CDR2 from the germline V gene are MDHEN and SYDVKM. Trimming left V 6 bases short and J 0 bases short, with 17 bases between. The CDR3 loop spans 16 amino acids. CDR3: CASRADLVVMNTEAFF. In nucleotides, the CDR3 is TGTGCCAGCAGGGCTGACTTGGTCGTGATGAACACTGAAGCTTTCTTT.

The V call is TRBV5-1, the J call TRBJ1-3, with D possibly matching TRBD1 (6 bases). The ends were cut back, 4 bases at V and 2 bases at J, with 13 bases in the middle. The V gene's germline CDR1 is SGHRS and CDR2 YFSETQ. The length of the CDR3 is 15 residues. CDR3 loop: CASSGTGFAGNTIYF. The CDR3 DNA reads TGCGCCAGCAGCGGAACAGGGTTTGCTGGAAACACCATATATTTT.

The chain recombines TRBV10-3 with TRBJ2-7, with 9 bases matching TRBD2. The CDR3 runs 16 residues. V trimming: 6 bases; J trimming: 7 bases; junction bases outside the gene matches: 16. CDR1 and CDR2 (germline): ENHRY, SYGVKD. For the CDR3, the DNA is TGTGCCATCAGAAACTATGGCGGGGGGGCAGTTCGGGAGCAGTACTTC. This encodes CAIRNYGGGAVREQYF.

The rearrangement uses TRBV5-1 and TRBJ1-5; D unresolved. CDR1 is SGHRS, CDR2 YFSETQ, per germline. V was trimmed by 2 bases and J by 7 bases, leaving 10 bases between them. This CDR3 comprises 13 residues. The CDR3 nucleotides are TGCGCCAGCAGCTTATTTGGGGAGCAGCCCCAGCATTTT. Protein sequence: CASSLFGEQPQHF.

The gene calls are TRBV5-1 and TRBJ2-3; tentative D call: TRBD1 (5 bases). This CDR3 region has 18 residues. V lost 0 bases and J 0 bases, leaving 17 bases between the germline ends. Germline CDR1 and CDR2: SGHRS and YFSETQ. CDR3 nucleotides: TGCGCCAGCAGCTTGGCCGACAGCAGCGATACCAGCACAGATACGCAGTATTTT. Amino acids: CASSLADSSDTSTDTQYF.

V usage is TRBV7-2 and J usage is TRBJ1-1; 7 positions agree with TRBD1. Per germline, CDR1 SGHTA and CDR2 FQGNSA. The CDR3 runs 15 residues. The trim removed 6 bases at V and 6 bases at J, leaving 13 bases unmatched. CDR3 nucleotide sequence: TGTGCCAGCAGTCTAATCGACAGGGAGTTTTCTGAAGCTTTCTTT. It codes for CASSLIDREFSEAFF.

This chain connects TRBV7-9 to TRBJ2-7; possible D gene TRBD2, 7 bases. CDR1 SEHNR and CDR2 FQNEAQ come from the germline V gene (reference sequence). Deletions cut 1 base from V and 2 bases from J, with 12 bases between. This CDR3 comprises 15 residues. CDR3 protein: CASSLVTGGTYEQYF. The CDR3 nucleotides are TGTGCCAGCAGCTTAGTGACGGGGGGCACCTACGAGCAGTACTTC.